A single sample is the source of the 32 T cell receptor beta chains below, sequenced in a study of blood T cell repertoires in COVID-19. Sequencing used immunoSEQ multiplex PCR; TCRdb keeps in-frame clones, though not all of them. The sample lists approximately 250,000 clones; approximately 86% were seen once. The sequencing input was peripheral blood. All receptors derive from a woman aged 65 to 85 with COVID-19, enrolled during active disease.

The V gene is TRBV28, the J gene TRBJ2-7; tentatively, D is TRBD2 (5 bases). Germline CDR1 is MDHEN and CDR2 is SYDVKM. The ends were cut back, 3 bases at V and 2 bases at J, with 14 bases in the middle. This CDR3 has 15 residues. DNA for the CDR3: TGTGCCAGCAGTTTGGCGAGGGTCTCTCCCTACGAGCAGTACTTC. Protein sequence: CASSLARVSPYEQYF.

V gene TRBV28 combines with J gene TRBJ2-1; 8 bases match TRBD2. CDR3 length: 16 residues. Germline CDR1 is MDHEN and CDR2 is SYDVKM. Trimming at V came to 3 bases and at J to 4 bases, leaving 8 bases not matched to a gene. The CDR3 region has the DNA TGTGCCAGCAGTTTCTTTGGCGGCGGGGGGTACAATGAGCAGTTCTTC. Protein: CASSFFGGGGYNEQFF.

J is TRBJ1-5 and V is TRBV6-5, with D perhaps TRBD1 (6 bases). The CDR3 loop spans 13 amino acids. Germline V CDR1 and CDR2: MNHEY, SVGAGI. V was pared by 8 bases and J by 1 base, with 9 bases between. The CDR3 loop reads CASGGGSNQPQHF. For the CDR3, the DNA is TGTGCCAGCGGGGGCGGAAGCAATCAGCCCCAGCATTTT.

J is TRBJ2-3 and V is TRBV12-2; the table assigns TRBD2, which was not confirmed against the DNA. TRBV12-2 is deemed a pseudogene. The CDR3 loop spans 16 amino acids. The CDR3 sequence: CASRPPGTRTRHTQYF. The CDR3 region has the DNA TGTGCAAGTCGCCCGCCCGGGACTAGAACCCGTCATACGCAGTATTTT.

This CDR3 is CASSLILAGGPGEQFF. The CDR3 DNA reads TGTGCCAGTAGTTTGATACTAGCGGGGGGGCCCGGTGAGCAGTTCTTC. The chain links TRBV19 to TRBJ2-1; TRBD2 aligns across 13 bases. The germline gives CDR1 LNHDA, CDR2 SQIVND (reference sequence). J gave up 9 bases and V 5 bases, and 10 bases lay outside the gene matches. This CDR3 contains 16 residues.

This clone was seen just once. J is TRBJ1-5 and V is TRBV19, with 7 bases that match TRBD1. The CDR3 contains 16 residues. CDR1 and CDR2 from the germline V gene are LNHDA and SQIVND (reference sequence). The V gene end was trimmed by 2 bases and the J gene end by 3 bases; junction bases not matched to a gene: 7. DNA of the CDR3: TGTGCCAGTAGTATACCCACGACAGGGTCCAATCAGCCCCAGCATTTT. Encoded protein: CASSIPTTGSNQPQHF.

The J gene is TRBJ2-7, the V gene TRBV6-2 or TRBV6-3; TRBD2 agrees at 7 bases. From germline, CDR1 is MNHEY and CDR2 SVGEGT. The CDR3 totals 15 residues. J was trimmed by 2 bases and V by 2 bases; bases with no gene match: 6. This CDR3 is CASSYIGGGAYEQYF. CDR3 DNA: TGTGCCAGCAGTTACATAGGCGGGGGAGCCTACGAGCAGTACTTC.

In nucleotides, the CDR3 is TGTGCCAGCAGCCAAGTCAGGGGGCTTCACGAGCAGTACTTC. Translating it yields CASSQVRGLHEQYF. The V and J genes are TRBV3-1 (or the pseudogene TRBV3-2) and TRBJ2-7; 8 bases line up with TRBD1. This CDR3 has 14 amino acids. V trimming: 1 base; J trimming: 5 bases; junction bases outside the gene matches: 4. The germline V gene has CDR1 LGHDT and CDR2 YNNKEL (reference sequence).

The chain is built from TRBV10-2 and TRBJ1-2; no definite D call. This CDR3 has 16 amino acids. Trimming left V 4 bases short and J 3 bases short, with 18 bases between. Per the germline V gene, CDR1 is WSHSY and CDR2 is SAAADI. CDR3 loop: CASSGRFGDPDYGYTF. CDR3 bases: TGCGCCAGCAGTGGTCGCTTCGGGGATCCCGACTATGGCTACACCTTC.

This chain's CDR3 is CASSPPLAPETQYF. DNA for the CDR3: TGTGCCAGCTCACCACCCTTGGCCCCGGAGACCCAGTACTTC. This chain joins TRBV18 and TRBJ2-5, with D unresolved. The CDR3 runs to 14 residues. Looked up from germline, CDR1 is KGHSH and CDR2 is LQKENI. V was clipped by 0 bases and J by 5 bases, with 10 bases between them.

CDR3 residues: CASSYFGFGTEAFF. CDR3 nucleotide sequence: TGTGCCAGCAGTTACTTCGGTTTCGGTACTGAAGCTTTCTTT. The V call is TRBV6-2 or TRBV6-3, the J call TRBJ1-1; D is unclear. Trimming stripped 1 base from V and 5 bases from J, with 11 bases between. CDR1 is MNHEY, CDR2 SVGEGT, per germline. The CDR3 loop spans 14 amino acids.

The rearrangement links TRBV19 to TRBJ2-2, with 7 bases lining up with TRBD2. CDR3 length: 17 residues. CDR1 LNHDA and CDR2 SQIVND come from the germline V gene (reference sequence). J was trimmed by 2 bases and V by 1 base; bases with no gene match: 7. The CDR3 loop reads CASSIVNGGTNTGELFF. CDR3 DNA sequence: TGTGCCAGTAGTATAGTAAACGGGGGGACTAACACCGGGGAGCTGTTTTTT.

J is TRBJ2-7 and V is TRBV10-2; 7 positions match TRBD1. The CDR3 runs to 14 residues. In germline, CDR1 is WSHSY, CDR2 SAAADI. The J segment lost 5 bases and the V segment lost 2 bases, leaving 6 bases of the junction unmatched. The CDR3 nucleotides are TGCGCCAGCAGTGAGCTTGGACAGGATGACGAGCAGTACTTC. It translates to CASSELGQDDEQYF.

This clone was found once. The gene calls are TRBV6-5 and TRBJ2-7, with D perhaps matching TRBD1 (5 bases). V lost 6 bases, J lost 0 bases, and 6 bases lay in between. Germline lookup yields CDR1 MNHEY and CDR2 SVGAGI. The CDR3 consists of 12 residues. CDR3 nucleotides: TGTGCCAGCAGGGACACCTCCTACGAGCAGTACTTC. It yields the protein CASRDTSYEQYF.

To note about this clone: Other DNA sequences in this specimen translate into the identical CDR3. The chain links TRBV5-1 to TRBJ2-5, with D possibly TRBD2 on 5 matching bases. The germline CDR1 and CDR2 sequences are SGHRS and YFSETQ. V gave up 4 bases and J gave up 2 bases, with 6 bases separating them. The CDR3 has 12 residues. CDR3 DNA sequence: TGCGCCAGCAGCGGCGGGCAAGAGACCCAGTACTTC. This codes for CASSGGQETQYF. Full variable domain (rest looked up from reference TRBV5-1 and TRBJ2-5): KAGVTQTPRYLIKTRGQQVTLSCSPISGHRSVSWYQQTPGQGLQFLFEYFSETQRNKGNFPGRFSGRQFSNSRSEMNVSTLELGDSALYLCASSGGQETQYFGPGTRLLVL.

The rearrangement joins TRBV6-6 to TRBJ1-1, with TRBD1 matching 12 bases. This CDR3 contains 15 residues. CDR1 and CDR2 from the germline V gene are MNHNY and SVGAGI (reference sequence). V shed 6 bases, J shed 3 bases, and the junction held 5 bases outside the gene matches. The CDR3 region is CASSTGQGADTEAFF. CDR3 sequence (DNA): TGTGCCAGCAGCACGGGACAGGGGGCGGACACTGAAGCTTTCTTT.

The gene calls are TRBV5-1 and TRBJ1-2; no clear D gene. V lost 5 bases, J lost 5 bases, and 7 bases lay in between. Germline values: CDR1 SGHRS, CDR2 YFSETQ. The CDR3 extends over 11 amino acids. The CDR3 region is CASSSGYGYTF. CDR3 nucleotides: TGCGCCAGCAGTTCAGGTTATGGCTACACCTTC.

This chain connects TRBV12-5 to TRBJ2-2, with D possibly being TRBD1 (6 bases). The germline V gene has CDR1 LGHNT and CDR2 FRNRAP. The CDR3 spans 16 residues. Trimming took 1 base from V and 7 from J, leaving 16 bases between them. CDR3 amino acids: CASGLGQDSPRGELFF. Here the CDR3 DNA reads TGTGCTAGTGGTTTGGGACAGGACTCTCCTCGCGGGGAGCTGTTTTTT. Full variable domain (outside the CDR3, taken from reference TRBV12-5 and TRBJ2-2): DARVTQTPRHKVTEMGQEVTMRCQPILGHNTVFWYRQTMMQGLELLAYFRNRAPLDDSGMPKDRFSAEMPDATLATLKIQPSEPRDSAVYFCASGLGQDSPRGELFFGEGSRLTVL.

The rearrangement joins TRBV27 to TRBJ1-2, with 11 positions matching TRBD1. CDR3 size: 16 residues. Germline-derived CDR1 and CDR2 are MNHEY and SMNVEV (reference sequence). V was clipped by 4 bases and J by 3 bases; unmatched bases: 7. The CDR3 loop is CASSSIGTGGYYGYTF. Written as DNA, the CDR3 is TGTGCCAGCAGTTCCATCGGGACAGGGGGTTACTATGGCTACACCTTC.

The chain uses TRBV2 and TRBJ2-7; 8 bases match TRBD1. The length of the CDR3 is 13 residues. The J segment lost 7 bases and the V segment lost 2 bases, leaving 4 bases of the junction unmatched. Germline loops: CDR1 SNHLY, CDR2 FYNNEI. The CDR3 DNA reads TGTGCCAGCAGTGAACAGGGGGCTGGGGAGCAGTACTTC. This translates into CASSEQGAGEQYF. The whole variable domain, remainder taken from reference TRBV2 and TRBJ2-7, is EPEVTQTPSHQVTQMGQEVILRCVPISNHLYFYWYRQILGQKVEFLVSFYNNEISEKSEIFDDQFSVERPDGSNFTLKIRSTKLEDSAMYFCASSEQGAGEQYFGPGTRLTVT.

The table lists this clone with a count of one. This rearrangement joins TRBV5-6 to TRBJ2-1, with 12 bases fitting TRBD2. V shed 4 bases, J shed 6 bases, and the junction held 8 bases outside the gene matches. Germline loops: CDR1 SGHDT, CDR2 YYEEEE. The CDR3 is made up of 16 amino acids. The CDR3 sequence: CASSTPGLAGPNEQFF. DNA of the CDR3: TGTGCCAGCAGCACGCCTGGACTAGCGGGGCCCAATGAGCAGTTCTTC.

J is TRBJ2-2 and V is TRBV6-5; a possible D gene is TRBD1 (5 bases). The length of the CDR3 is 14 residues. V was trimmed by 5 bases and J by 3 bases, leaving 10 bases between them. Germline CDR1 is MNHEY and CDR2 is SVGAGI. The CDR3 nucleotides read TGTGCCAGCAGTCACCAGGGTGACACCGGGGAGCTGTTTTTT. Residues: CASSHQGDTGELFF.

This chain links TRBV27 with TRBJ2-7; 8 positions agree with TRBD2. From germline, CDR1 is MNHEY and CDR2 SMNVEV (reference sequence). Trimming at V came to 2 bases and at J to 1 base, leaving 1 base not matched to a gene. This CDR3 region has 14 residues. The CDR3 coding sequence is TGTGCCAGCAGTTTAGTAGCGGGGTCCTACGAGCAGTACTTC. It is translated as CASSLVAGSYEQYF.

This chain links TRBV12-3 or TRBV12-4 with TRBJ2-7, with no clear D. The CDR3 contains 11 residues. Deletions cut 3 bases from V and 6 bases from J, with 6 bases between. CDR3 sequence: CASSLYGEQYF. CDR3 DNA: TGTGCCAGCAGTTTGTACGGCGAGCAGTACTTC.

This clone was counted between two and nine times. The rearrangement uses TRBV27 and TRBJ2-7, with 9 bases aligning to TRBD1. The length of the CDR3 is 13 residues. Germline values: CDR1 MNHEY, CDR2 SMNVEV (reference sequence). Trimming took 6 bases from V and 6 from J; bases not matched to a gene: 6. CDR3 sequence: CASSRDRAAEQYF. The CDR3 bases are TGTGCCAGCAGCCGGGACAGGGCGGCCGAGCAGTACTTC.

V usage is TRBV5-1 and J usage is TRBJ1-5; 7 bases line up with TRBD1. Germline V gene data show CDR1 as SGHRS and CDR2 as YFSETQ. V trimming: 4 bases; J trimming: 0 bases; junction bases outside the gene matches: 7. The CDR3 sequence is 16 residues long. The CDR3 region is CASSTPGTDSNQPQHF. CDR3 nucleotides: TGCGCCAGCAGCACCCCCGGGACAGATAGCAATCAGCCCCAGCATTTT.

CDR3 region: CASTPTSGDSNEQFF. The CDR3, as DNA: TGTGCCAGCACCCCTACTAGCGGGGATTCCAATGAGCAGTTCTTC. The chain carries TRBV11-2 and TRBJ2-1; 10 nucleotides agree with TRBD2. CDR3 length: 15 amino acids. CDR1 and CDR2 from the germline V gene are SGHAT and FQNNGV. With 7 bases clipped from V and 6 bases from J, the junction kept 9 bases outside the gene matches. The variable domain in full, completed from reference TRBV11-2 and TRBJ2-1, reads EAGVAQSPRYKIIEKRQSVAFWCNPISGHATLYWYQQILGQGPKLLIQFQNNGVVDDSQLPKDRFSAERLKGVDSTLKIQPAKLEDSAVYLCASTPTSGDSNEQFFGPGTRLTVL.

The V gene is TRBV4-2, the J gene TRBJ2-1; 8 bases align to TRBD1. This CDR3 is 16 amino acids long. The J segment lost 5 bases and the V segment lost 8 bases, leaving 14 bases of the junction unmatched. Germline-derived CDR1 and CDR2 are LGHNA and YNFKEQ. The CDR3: CASADRARSAHNEQFF. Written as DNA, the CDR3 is TGTGCCAGCGCGGACAGGGCGAGGTCGGCGCACAATGAGCAGTTCTTC.

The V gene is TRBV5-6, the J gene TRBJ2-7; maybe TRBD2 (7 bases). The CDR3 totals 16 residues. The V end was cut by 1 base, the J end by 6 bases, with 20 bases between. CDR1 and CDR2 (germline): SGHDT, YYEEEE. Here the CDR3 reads CASSLYGGATRSEQYF. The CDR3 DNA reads TGTGCCAGCAGCTTGTATGGGGGGGCCACCAGGTCCGAGCAGTACTTC.

The CDR3, as DNA: TGTGCCACCAGTGGCGGAGGTCCGGGTCCTGGAAACACCATATATTTT. This translates into CATSGGGPGPGNTIYF. The chain links TRBV24-1 to TRBJ1-3, with D unclear. The germline V gene has CDR1 KGHDR and CDR2 SFDVKD. Trimming took off 5 bases at V and 2 bases at J, with 15 bases between the two ends. The CDR3 runs to 16 residues.

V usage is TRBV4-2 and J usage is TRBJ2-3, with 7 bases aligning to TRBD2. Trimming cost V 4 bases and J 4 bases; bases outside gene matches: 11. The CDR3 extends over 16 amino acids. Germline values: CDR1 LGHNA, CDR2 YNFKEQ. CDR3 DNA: TGTGCCAGCAGCCTAACGACGGGACTATTTTCAGATACGCAGTATTTT. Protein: CASSLTTGLFSDTQYF.

The chain's CDR3 is CASRDRYGSDTQYF. DNA of the CDR3: TGCGCCAGCCGGGACAGGTATGGATCAGATACGCAGTATTTT. The J gene is TRBJ2-3, the V gene TRBV5-1; 8 nucleotides line up with TRBD1. The CDR3 has 14 amino acids. J gave up 4 bases and V 7 bases, and 8 bases lay outside the gene matches. Germline V gene sequence: CDR1 SGHRS, CDR2 YFSETQ. Supplemented by reference TRBV5-1 and TRBJ2-3, the full variable domain reads KAGVTQTPRYLIKTRGQQVTLSCSPISGHRSVSWYQQTPGQGLQFLFEYFSETQRNKGNFPGRFSGRQFSNSRSEMNVSTLELGDSALYLCASRDRYGSDTQYFGPGTRLTVL.